Each of the 25 T cell receptor beta chains below was sequenced from the same sample in a study of lymphopenia after photon versus proton radiotherapy. The method was immunoSEQ multiplex PCR; TCRdb's version includes in-frame clones alone and lacks a portion of them. The sample lists approximately 65,000 clones; roughly nine tenths were seen once. Sample: peripheral blood, taken from a patient treated with proton-based radiotherapy. The receptors shown here come from an elderly man with esophageal cancer.

This clone was counted once. The chain employs TRBV4-1 and TRBJ2-1; 7 bases agree with TRBD1. Germline loops: CDR1 MGHRA, CDR2 YSYEKL. The ends lost 1 base at V and 5 bases at J; junction bases unmatched: 8. CDR3 length equals 16 residues. CDR3 amino acids: CASSQVTGFGDNEQFF. CDR3 nucleotide sequence: TGCGCCAGCAGCCAAGTGACAGGGTTTGGGGACAATGAGCAGTTCTTC.

This chain connects TRBV5-4 to TRBJ2-2; 7 bases align to TRBD1. CDR1 is SGHNT and CDR2 is YYREEE in the germline V gene (reference sequence). V lost 4 bases, J lost 0 bases, and 3 bases stayed unmatched. This CDR3 has 15 residues. As DNA, the CDR3 is TGTGCCAGCAGCGGGACAGCAACGAACACCGGGGAGCTGTTTTTT. Protein sequence: CASSGTATNTGELFF.

This clone was seen more than once but under ten times. This rearrangement joins TRBV5-1 to TRBJ2-7; either TRBD1 or TRBD2 may fit D (7 bases each). Per germline, CDR1 SGHRS and CDR2 YFSETQ. The CDR3 contains 15 residues. V gave up 3 bases and J gave up 2 bases, with 15 bases separating them. The CDR3 is CASSWGEGQPYEQYF. DNA for the CDR3: TGCGCCAGCAGCTGGGGGGAGGGACAGCCCTACGAGCAGTACTTC.

The count of this clone is one. The chain couples TRBV6-5 to TRBJ2-5; D is possibly TRBD1 (6 bases). The DNA end lines up better with TRBJ2-7; the J call may be wrong. The CDR3 covers 15 residues. In germline, CDR1 is MNHEY, CDR2 SVGAGI. In DNA form, the CDR3 reads TGTGCCAGCAGTTACTCGACTGGGGGCTTTTACGAGCAGTACTTC. It translates to CASSYSTGGFYEQYF.

The chain employs TRBV4-1 and TRBJ1-1; the match to TRBD1 covers 7 bases. Germline CDR1 MGHRA, CDR2 YSYEKL. Unmatched junction bases numbered 12, after V lost 0 bases and J lost 5 bases. The CDR3 has 17 residues. CDR3 DNA sequence: TGCGCCAGCAGCCAAGATGGCCTGACAGGGAAGGGGACTGAAGCTTTCTTT. This encodes CASSQDGLTGKGTEAFF.

The CDR3 loop is CASTGLAGGGNEQFF. The DNA of the CDR3 is TGTGCCAGCACCGGACTAGCCGGAGGAGGGAATGAGCAGTTCTTC. The rearrangement uses TRBV27 and TRBJ2-1; TRBD2 matches at 8 bases. Trimming removed 7 bases from V and 7 bases from J; junction bases left unmatched: 12. The CDR3 is 15 amino acids. CDR1 MNHEY and CDR2 SMNVEV come from the germline V gene (reference sequence).

The CDR3 loop reads CASSYNRRDTEAFF. In DNA, the CDR3 is TGTGCCAGCAGTTACAATCGCAGGGACACTGAAGCTTTCTTT. The chain employs TRBV6-5 and TRBJ1-1; maybe TRBD1 (5 bases). Trimming took off 2 bases at V and 3 bases at J, with 10 bases between the two ends. The CDR3 is 14 residues long. The germline CDR1 and CDR2 sequences are MNHEY and SVGAGI.

CDR3 sequence (DNA): TGTGCCAGCAGCTTGGGGGAATCAGGCAAAAACATTCAGTACTTC. It codes for CASSLGESGKNIQYF. The V gene is TRBV7-9, the J gene TRBJ2-4; D tentatively reads TRBD1 or TRBD2 (5 bases each). Germline CDR1 and CDR2: SEHNR and FQNEAQ (reference sequence). This CDR3 has 15 residues. V was cut by 3 bases and J by 3 bases, with 12 bases left in between.

V and J are TRBV7-3 and TRBJ2-5; 7 bases are shared with TRBD1. In germline, CDR1 is SGHTA, CDR2 FQGTGA. Losses at the gene ends were 5 bases for V and 2 bases for J; bases not matched to a gene: 8. This CDR3 contains 15 residues. The CDR3 DNA reads TGTGCCAGCAGCCGTGGGAACAGGGGACAAGAGACCCAGTACTTC. It is translated as CASSRGNRGQETQYF. The full variable domain, with the rest looked up from reference TRBV7-3 and TRBJ2-5, is GAGVSQTPSNKVTEKGKYVELRCDPISGHTALYWYRQSLGQGPEFLIYFQGTGAADDSGLPNDRFFAVRPEGSVSTLKIQRTERGDSAVYLCASSRGNRGQETQYFGPGTRLLVL.

V and J are TRBV25-1 and TRBJ2-1; 7 bases match TRBD1. After removal of 2 bases from V and 6 bases from J, the junction contained 1 base not matched to a gene. Germline V lookup: CDR1 MGHDK, CDR2 SYGVNS. CDR3 size: 13 residues. The CDR3 DNA is TGTGCCAGCAGTGAACCAGGGGGCAATGAGCAGTTCTTC. Residues: CASSEPGGNEQFF.

The CDR3 DNA sequence: TGTGCCAGCAGCCCTGCGGCGGATCAGCCCCAGCATTTT. It yields the protein CASSPAADQPQHF. The chain carries TRBV5-6 and TRBJ1-5; D uncertain. CDR1 SGHDT and CDR2 YYEEEE come from the germline V gene. CDR3 length: 13 amino acids. V was shortened by 4 bases and J by 5 bases, with 10 bases between the two germline ends.

The CDR3 region has the DNA TGCAGCGTTGAAGGGCAGGGATCAGGGACAGATACGCAGTATTTT. Amino acids: CSVEGQGSGTDTQYF. The rearrangement links TRBV29-1 to TRBJ2-3; possible D gene TRBD1, 5 bases. Germline CDR1 and CDR2: SQVTM and ANQGSEA. This CDR3 has 15 amino acids. V was trimmed by 1 base and J by 3 bases, leaving 14 bases between them.

The CDR3 here is CASSVDSGQPQHF. The CDR3 DNA follows: TGTGCCAGCAGTGTGGATTCGGGTCAGCCCCAGCATTTT. V is TRBV2 and J is TRBJ1-5, with unresolved D. This CDR3 is built from 13 residues. Trimming left V 4 bases short and J 6 bases short, with 10 bases between. From germline, CDR1 is SNHLY and CDR2 FYNNEI.

The table lists this clone with a few counts. The CDR3 loop is CASSQDWFLAGTTDTQYF. As DNA, the CDR3 is TGTGCCAGCAGCCAAGATTGGTTCCTAGCGGGTACTACAGATACGCAGTATTTT. The chain links TRBV14 to TRBJ2-3; 8 bases fit TRBD2. The V gene's germline CDR1 is SGHDN and CDR2 FVKESK. V was pared by 0 bases and J by 3 bases, with 11 bases of the junction left unmatched. The CDR3 extends over 18 amino acids.

In its sample, this clone was seen once. The V call is TRBV5-4, the J call TRBJ1-4; D is undetermined. This CDR3 spans 15 amino acids. V gave up 3 bases and J gave up 3 bases, with 12 bases separating them. Germline-derived CDR1 and CDR2 are SGHNT and YYREEE (reference sequence). CDR3 in DNA: TGTGCCAGCAGCTCCATGCCAGTAGCTAATGAAAAACTGTTTTTT. It codes for CASSSMPVANEKLFF.

The rearrangement uses TRBV5-1 and TRBJ1-3; no clear D. There are 16 residues in the CDR3. The germline gives CDR1 SGHRS, CDR2 YFSETQ. Trimming stripped 4 bases from V and 0 bases from J, with 14 bases between. The CDR3 loop reads CASSPETLLSGNTIYF. The CDR3 DNA is TGCGCCAGCAGCCCTGAGACTCTTCTCTCTGGAAACACCATATATTTT.

The chain is built from TRBV5-1 and TRBJ1-2; 11 bases are a match to TRBD1. The length of the CDR3 is 20 residues. In germline, CDR1 is SGHRS, CDR2 YFSETQ. The V gene end was trimmed by 4 bases and the J gene end by 0 bases; junction bases not matched to a gene: 17. The CDR3, as DNA: TGCGCCAGCAGCCGGGACGGGACAGGGGGTAATATCGGGGCTAACTATGGCTACACCTTC. This gives the protein CASSRDGTGGNIGANYGYTF.

The chain employs TRBV19 and TRBJ2-1, with 11 bases fitting TRBD2. CDR1 is LNHDA, CDR2 SQIVND, per germline (reference sequence). This CDR3 comprises 15 residues. Losses at the gene ends were 10 bases for V and 3 bases for J; bases not matched to a gene: 8. CDR3 residues: CATFGGTSGYNEQFF. As DNA, the CDR3 is TGTGCCACCTTCGGAGGGACTAGCGGCTACAATGAGCAGTTCTTC.

This chain links TRBV7-9 with TRBJ2-1; D uncertain. Germline CDR1 SEHNR, CDR2 FQNEAQ (reference sequence). This CDR3 contains 16 residues. V gave up 0 bases and J gave up 2 bases, with 11 bases separating them. DNA for the CDR3: TGTGCCAGCAGCTTAGCGTATCCCAGGACCTACAATGAGCAGTTCTTC. It codes for CASSLAYPRTYNEQFF.

J is TRBJ2-3 and V is TRBV4-3; maybe TRBD1 (6 bases). From germline, CDR1 is LGHNA and CDR2 YSLEER. V lost 1 base to trimming and J lost 1 base, with 12 bases between them. The CDR3 totals 16 residues. CDR3: CASSQVGTSGTDTQYF. CDR3 DNA sequence: TGCGCCAGCAGCCAAGTTGGGACATCGGGCACAGATACGCAGTATTTT.

This chain joins TRBV6-1 and TRBJ1-4; D may be TRBD1 (6 bases). This CDR3 has 15 residues. The germline V gene has CDR1 MNHNS and CDR2 SASEGT. V was shortened by 1 base and J by 4 bases, with 10 bases between the two germline ends. The DNA of the CDR3 is TGTGCCAGCAGTGAAGTACAGGGTCTTAATGAAAAACTGTTTTTT. It is translated as CASSEVQGLNEKLFF.

This chain links TRBV7-2 with TRBJ2-1; D gene uncertain. Per the germline V gene, CDR1 is SGHTA and CDR2 is FQGNSA. With 5 bases removed from V and 7 bases from J, the gap between germline ends came to 15 bases. This CDR3 is built from 14 residues. The CDR3 sequence: CASSALSPWNEQFF. In nucleotides, the CDR3 is TGTGCCAGCAGCGCACTTAGCCCTTGGAATGAGCAGTTCTTC.

The V gene is TRBV7-9, the J gene TRBJ2-7; 10 bases agree with TRBD1. Germline V lookup: CDR1 SEHNR, CDR2 FQNEAQ (reference sequence). The CDR3 runs 17 residues. V lost 1 base to trimming and J lost 2 bases; unmatched junction nucleotides: 8. The CDR3 spells CASSLGVGQGITYEQYF. For the CDR3, the DNA is TGTGCCAGCAGCTTAGGTGTGGGACAGGGGATAACCTACGAGCAGTACTTC.

CDR3 DNA sequence: TGCGCCAGCTGTCGTGAGGCCACTCAGGGTATCTATGGCTACACCTTC. It codes for CASCREATQGIYGYTF. V usage is TRBV10-2 and J usage is TRBJ1-2, with D perhaps TRBD1 (5 bases). V was shortened by 8 bases and J by 4 bases, with 23 bases between the two germline ends. The CDR3 is made up of 16 amino acids. Germline V gene sequence: CDR1 WSHSY, CDR2 SAAADI.

The chain uses TRBV7-6 and TRBJ2-7, with TRBD2 identical over 7 bases. This CDR3 is built from 15 residues. The germline gives CDR1 SGHVS, CDR2 FNYEAQ. Germline trimming cut 0 bases from V and 2 bases from J; bases unmatched to any gene: 4. This chain's CDR3 is CASSLAQGGTYEQYF. CDR3 nucleotides: TGTGCCAGCAGCTTAGCGCAGGGAGGGACCTACGAGCAGTACTTC. Using reference TRBV7-6 and TRBJ2-7 for the parts outside the CDR3, the full variable domain is GAGVSQSPRYKVTKRGQDVALRCDPISGHVSLYWYRQALGQGPEFLTYFNYEAQQDKSGLPNDRFSAERPEGSISTLTIQRTEQRDSAMYRCASSLAQGGTYEQYFGPGTRLTVT.